Presented here are 12 T cell receptor beta chains from one specimen sequenced in a study of T-cell reconstitution after alpha-beta-depleted transplantation in children. Construction of the TCRbeta library involved unique molecular identifiers. Via MiXCR, TCRdb re-called the PCR reads, giving one row per CDR3 protein. This table has roughly 420,000 distinct CDR3 sequences, roughly 15% appearing once. The source was PBMCs, mostly from graft donor cells, collected 360 days after TCRalphabeta/CD19-depleted stem cell transplant. All receptors derive from a boy less than two years old who had a stem cell transplant for Wiskott-Aldrich syndrome, so the T cells may come from the graft donor.

The J gene is TRBJ2-4, the V gene TRBV3-1; perhaps TRBD1 as D (6 bases). This CDR3 is 13 amino acids long. V was pared by 4 bases and J by 9 bases, with 13 bases between. Germline loops: CDR1 LGHDT, CDR2 YNNKEL (reference sequence). Here the CDR3 reads CASSLSRGSIQYF. CDR3 nucleotide sequence: TGTGCCAGCAGCCTGAGCAGGGGAAGCATTCAGTACTTC.

This clonotype came up a few times. V is TRBV11-2 and J is TRBJ2-4, with 9 bases lining up with TRBD1. CDR1 is SGHAT and CDR2 is FQNNGV in the germline V gene. The length of the CDR3 is 15 residues. Trimming cost V 5 bases and J 9 bases; bases outside gene matches: 11. The CDR3 region has the DNA TGTGCCAGCAGCCCCTGGACAGGGGTTATGGGCATTCAGTACTTC. This encodes CASSPWTGVMGIQYF.

The rearrangement joins TRBV10-3 to TRBJ2-3; 10 bases align to TRBD2. The CDR3 contains 20 residues. Per germline, CDR1 ENHRY and CDR2 SYGVKD. Trimming at V came to 0 bases and at J to 0 bases, leaving 12 bases not matched to a gene. The CDR3, as DNA: TGTGCCATCAGTGAGTCTCGAATAGCGGGGGGCCGAATTAGCACAGATACGCAGTATTTT. Translation gives CAISESRIAGGRISTDTQYF.

This chain uses TRBV5-1 with TRBJ2-1; tentative D call: TRBD2 (5 bases). The CDR3 contains 14 residues. From germline, CDR1 is SGHRS and CDR2 YFSETQ. Trimming stripped 3 bases from V and 2 bases from J, with 9 bases between. CDR3 sequence (DNA): TGCGCCAGCAGCTCAGCGGAGCCCTACAATGAGCAGTTCTTC. Protein sequence: CASSSAEPYNEQFF.

This clonotype was seen only a few times. The J gene is TRBJ1-2, the V gene TRBV24-1, with D unresolved. Germline CDR1 reads KGHDR; CDR2 reads SFDVKD. The CDR3 extends over 12 amino acids. Trimming stripped 5 bases from V and 5 bases from J, with 8 bases between. CDR3 in DNA: TGTGCCACCAGTGTCGACAAGTATGGCTACACCTTC. Translated, it gives CATSVDKYGYTF.

This clonotype was picked up a small number of times. This sequence joins TRBV7-2 and TRBJ2-5; D perhaps matches TRBD2 (6 bases). Trimming left V 2 bases short and J 5 bases short, with 12 bases between. The germline CDR1 and CDR2 sequences are SGHTA and FQGNSA. The CDR3 consists of 14 residues. The CDR3 protein is CASSLRRLGETQYF. The CDR3 region has the DNA TGTGCCAGCAGCTTAAGACGACTAGGGGAGACCCAGTACTTC.

At least ten counts were recorded for this clonotype. The rearrangement uses TRBV29-1 and TRBJ2-5; D gene uncertain. The germline V gene has CDR1 SQVTM and CDR2 ANQGSEA. V shed 7 bases and J shed 4 bases, with 16 bases lying between them. CDR3 length: 13 amino acids. CDR3 sequence reads: CSATYWVSETQYF. The CDR3 coding sequence is TGCAGCGCAACATACTGGGTTTCAGAGACCCAGTACTTC.

This clonotype was counted ten times or more. V and J are TRBV12-3 or TRBV12-4 and TRBJ1-1; D gene uncertain. The CDR3 loop spans 11 amino acids. V gave up 3 bases and J gave up 5 bases, with 4 bases separating them. This chain's CDR3 is CASSLRTEAFF. The CDR3 coding sequence is TGTGCCAGCAGTTTGAGAACTGAAGCTTTCTTT.

This clonotype has at least ten counts. The CDR3 reads CSVEGGSSYNEQFF. The CDR3 nucleotides read TGCAGCGTTGAAGGTGGAAGCTCCTACAATGAGCAGTTCTTC. V and J are TRBV29-1 and TRBJ2-1; D is uncertain. Germline lookup yields CDR1 SQVTM and CDR2 ANQGSEA. The CDR3 is made up of 14 amino acids. Trimming pared 1 base from V and 0 bases from J, leaving 7 bases between.

The chain uses TRBV7-8 and TRBJ2-1; maybe TRBD2 (6 bases). From germline, CDR1 is SGHVS and CDR2 FQNEAQ. The CDR3 is 17 amino acids. Trimming shortened V by 1 base and J by 0 bases, and 13 bases separated the two germline ends. In nucleotides, the CDR3 is TGTGCCAGCAGCTTAGAGAGGCGGGACCACTCCTACAATGAGCAGTTCTTC. Its translation is CASSLERRDHSYNEQFF.

This clonotype appeared a few times. The chain uses TRBV11-2 and TRBJ2-3, with 7 bases matching TRBD2. The junction had 17 bases not matched to a gene; V was cut back by 4 bases and J by 4 bases. Germline V lookup: CDR1 SGHAT, CDR2 FQNNGV. The CDR3 sequence is 18 residues long. The CDR3 region is CASSSHGYGGRGADTQYF. The CDR3 DNA reads as TGTGCCAGCAGCTCCCACGGATACGGCGGGAGAGGGGCAGATACGCAGTATTTT. Variable domain in full (rest from reference TRBV11-2 and TRBJ2-3): EAGVAQSPRYKIIEKRQSVAFWCNPISGHATLYWYQQILGQGPKLLIQFQNNGVVDDSQLPKDRFSAERLKGVDSTLKIQPAKLEDSAVYLCASSSHGYGGRGADTQYFGPGTRLTVL.

This clonotype was counted only a few times. The J gene is TRBJ1-1, the V gene TRBV20-1; no clear D. The CDR3 is made up of 14 amino acids. V was pared by 3 bases and J by 4 bases, with 15 bases between. Germline CDR1 is DFQATT and CDR2 is SNEGSKA (reference sequence). The CDR3: CSARKDPLTTEAFF. The CDR3 nucleotides are TGCAGTGCTAGGAAGGATCCTTTGACCACTGAAGCTTTCTTT.